A single sample gave rise to the 21 T cell receptor beta chains below, sequenced in a study of cytomegalovirus exposure and HLA in healthy donors. With 60 Vbeta and 13 Jbeta primers, the PCR was carried out. The method was immunoSEQ multiplex PCR; TCRdb's version includes in-frame clones alone and lacks a portion of them. The table has about 150,000 clones, approximately 73% seen once. Sequences were obtained from PBMCs. These receptors were taken from a woman aged 18 to 35 in good health and CMV-seronegative.

The chain links TRBV13 to TRBJ1-2, with a weak D call TRBD1 (5 bases). V was shortened by 8 bases and J by 7 bases, with 8 bases between the two germline ends. The germline CDR1 and CDR2 sequences are PRHDT and FYEKMQ (reference sequence). The CDR3 totals 10 residues. CDR3 sequence (DNA): TGTGCCAGCGGGGGGGGTGGCTACACCTTC. Protein product: CASGGGGYTF.

The CDR3 loop reads CASSQGGHHYGYTF. Here the CDR3 DNA reads TGCGCCAGCAGCCAAGGTGGACATCACTATGGCTACACCTTC. The gene calls are TRBV4-1 and TRBJ1-2; D might be TRBD1 (5 bases). Trimming left V 1 base short and J 3 bases short, with 9 bases between. CDR3 size: 14 residues. Germline CDR1 is MGHRA and CDR2 is YSYEKL.

CDR3 coding DNA: TGCAGCGTTGAACAAACAGGGGTTGGAAACATTCAGTACTTC. Translated: CSVEQTGVGNIQYF. The J gene is TRBJ2-4, the V gene TRBV29-1, with TRBD1 identical over 7 bases. The junction had 7 bases not matched to a gene; V was cut back by 2 bases and J by 6 bases. There are 14 residues in the CDR3. Germline assignment: CDR1 SQVTM and CDR2 ANQGSEA.

Details on this clone: Other nucleotide sequences from this sample produce the same CDR3. The chain joins TRBV6-1 to TRBJ2-5; 8 positions match TRBD1. This CDR3 is built from 11 residues. V trimming: 3 bases; J trimming: 13 bases; junction bases outside the gene matches: 4. The germline gives CDR1 MNHNS, CDR2 SASEGT. The CDR3 sequence is CASSERDRGYF. DNA for the CDR3: TGTGCCAGCAGTGAGCGAGACAGGGGGTACTTC.

In its sample, this clone was seen a few times. CDR3 DNA sequence: TGTGCCAGCAGTTCGACAGGGCTCCCTAATGAAAAACTGTTTTTT. Its translation is CASSSTGLPNEKLFF. The chain joins TRBV27 to TRBJ1-4; 7 bases line up with TRBD1. The CDR3 extends over 15 amino acids. The germline gives CDR1 MNHEY, CDR2 SMNVEV (reference sequence). With 4 bases clipped from V and 3 bases from J, the junction kept 5 bases outside the gene matches.

Comments on this clone: Other nucleotide sequences in the sample specify the same CDR3. The chain couples TRBV7-2 to TRBJ2-5, with D unclear. This CDR3 region has 11 residues. Trimming cost V 4 bases and J 2 bases, with 2 bases left between them. Germline assignment: CDR1 SGHTA and CDR2 FQGNSA. The CDR3 here is CASSSQETQYF. CDR3 DNA: TGTGCCAGCAGCTCACAAGAGACCCAGTACTTC.

J is TRBJ1-2 and V is TRBV18; D remains unclear. V dropped 3 bases and J dropped 0 bases, with 11 bases sitting between them. Germline CDR1 reads KGHSH; CDR2 reads LQKENI. The CDR3 has 15 residues. In DNA, the CDR3 is TGTGCCAGCTCACCTGGGCCATACGCTAACTATGGCTACACCTTC. This gives the protein CASSPGPYANYGYTF.

The chain recombines TRBV14 with TRBJ2-1; possibly TRBD2 for D (6 bases). Germline assignment: CDR1 SGHDN and CDR2 FVKESK. This CDR3 has 16 amino acids. Trimming took 2 bases from V and 4 from J, leaving 15 bases between them. DNA of the CDR3: TGTGCCAGCAGCCAAATTGGGCGGGGTACTTACAATGAGCAGTTCTTC. Amino acids: CASSQIGRGTYNEQFF.

The V call is TRBV29-1, the J call TRBJ1-5; perhaps TRBD1 as D (6 bases). The CDR3 is 13 residues long. Germline loops: CDR1 SQVTM, CDR2 ANQGSEA. Trimming took off 4 bases at V and 7 bases at J, with 14 bases between the two ends. This CDR3 is CSVVIQGNQPQHF. CDR3 nucleotide sequence: TGCAGCGTTGTCATCCAGGGGAACCAGCCCCAGCATTTT.

The gene calls are TRBV7-8 and TRBJ1-6; 8 bases line up with TRBD1. The V gene end was trimmed by 3 bases and the J gene end by 7 bases; junction bases not matched to a gene: 8. The length of the CDR3 is 16 residues. Germline CDR1 reads SGHVS; CDR2 reads FQNEAQ. Here the CDR3 reads CASSLGTGQRNSPLHF. The CDR3 DNA sequence: TGTGCCAGCAGCTTGGGGACAGGCCAGCGGAATTCACCCCTCCACTTT.

The chain links TRBV7-3 to TRBJ2-1; the D gene is possibly TRBD2 (5 bases). Germline-derived CDR1 and CDR2 are SGHTA and FQGTGA. Trimming stripped 2 bases from V and 7 bases from J, with 12 bases between. CDR3 size: 14 residues. DNA for the CDR3: TGTGCCAGCAGCTTATTGACTACGAGGAATGAGCAGTTCTTC. Translating it yields CASSLLTTRNEQFF.

This chain uses TRBV4-3 with TRBJ2-3, with a possible D match to TRBD1 (7 bases). V gave up 4 bases and J gave up 3 bases, with 14 bases separating them. The CDR3 is made up of 15 amino acids. Germline-derived CDR1 and CDR2 are LGHNA and YSLEER. CDR3 nucleotides: TGCGCCAGCAGCCGTGGACAGGACTATACAGATACGCAGTATTTT. Encoded protein: CASSRGQDYTDTQYF.

V is TRBV2 and J is TRBJ2-1; TRBD2 might be the D (6 bases). The germline V and J ends were trimmed by 7 bases and 2 bases, with 21 bases remaining between them. Germline V gene sequence: CDR1 SNHLY, CDR2 FYNNEI. The CDR3 is 17 amino acids. The CDR3 sequence is CASTEEIPGLTYNEQFF. The CDR3 DNA sequence: TGTGCCAGCACCGAAGAAATACCGGGACTTACCTACAATGAGCAGTTCTTC. The complete variable domain, with remaining parts taken from reference TRBV2 and TRBJ2-1, reads EPEVTQTPSHQVTQMGQEVILRCVPISNHLYFYWYRQILGQKVEFLVSFYNNEISEKSEIFDDQFSVERPDGSNFTLKIRSTKLEDSAMYFCASTEEIPGLTYNEQFFGPGTRLTVL.

The chain joins TRBV4-1 to TRBJ2-3, with TRBD2 matching over 12 bases. The V segment lost 0 bases and the J segment 1 base; nucleotides outside the gene matches: 8. The germline V gene encodes CDR1 MGHRA and CDR2 YSYEKL. This CDR3 is built from 19 residues. CDR3 bases: TGCGCCAGCAGCCAAGATCTTGGGACTAGCGGGTCCCGCACAGATACGCAGTATTTT. Its protein product is CASSQDLGTSGSRTDTQYF.

This clone came up a few times. The chain links TRBV15 to TRBJ2-2; 8 bases map to TRBD1. The length of the CDR3 is 14 residues. Germline loops: CDR1 LNHNV, CDR2 YYDKDF (reference sequence). With V trimmed by 3 bases and J by 3 bases, 0 bases remained unmatched. CDR3 amino acids: CATSRDRDTGELFF. Here the CDR3 DNA reads TGTGCCACCAGCAGGGACAGGGACACCGGGGAGCTGTTTTTT.

This clone turned up a few times. This sequence joins TRBV28 and TRBJ1-2; D remains ambiguous. V dropped 2 bases and J dropped 3 bases, with 7 bases sitting between them. Germline loops: CDR1 MDHEN, CDR2 SYDVKM. The CDR3 runs 13 residues. The CDR3 DNA is TGTGCCAGCAGTTTAGACACATACTATGGCTACACCTTC. Translation gives CASSLDTYYGYTF.

CDR3 bases: TGTGCCAGCAGTTCTCGTCTAGCGGGTTACAATGAGCAGTTCTTC. Its protein product is CASSSRLAGYNEQFF. The chain uses TRBV6-5 and TRBJ2-1; 8 nucleotides match TRBD2. The germline CDR1 and CDR2 sequences are MNHEY and SVGAGI. Trimming cost V 4 bases and J 4 bases; bases outside gene matches: 6. The CDR3 runs 15 residues.

The chain is built from TRBV6-1 and TRBJ2-3; 11 bases agree with TRBD2. The V gene's germline CDR1 is MNHNS and CDR2 SASEGT. V was pared by 6 bases and J by 5 bases, with 7 bases of the junction left unmatched. CDR3 size: 15 residues. CDR3 sequence reads: CASRVAGGHGDTQYF. CDR3 sequence (DNA): TGTGCCAGCAGAGTAGCGGGGGGGCATGGAGATACGCAGTATTTT.

This clone was observed a handful of times. The chain couples TRBV5-1 to TRBJ2-1, with 10 bases lining up with TRBD2. Germline V gene data show CDR1 as SGHRS and CDR2 as YFSETQ. This CDR3 has 15 amino acids. The junction had 6 bases not matched to a gene; V was cut back by 2 bases and J by 7 bases. The DNA of the CDR3 is TGCGCCAGCAGCTTAAGCGGGGGGGTAGGAAATGAGCAGTTCTTC. The encoded protein is CASSLSGGVGNEQFF.

This rearrangement joins TRBV6-4 to TRBJ1-1; possibly TRBD1 for D (5 bases). V lost 8 bases to trimming and J lost 3 bases, with 10 bases between them. Germline V gene sequence: CDR1 MRHNA, CDR2 SNTAGT. CDR3 length: 12 amino acids. This CDR3 is CASRDRYTEAFF. CDR3 coding DNA: TGTGCCAGCCGCGACAGATACACTGAAGCTTTCTTT.

V usage is TRBV7-9 and J usage is TRBJ1-2; no clear D. This CDR3 contains 14 residues. Trimming took 4 bases from V and 8 from J, leaving 17 bases between them. Germline V lookup: CDR1 SEHNR, CDR2 FQNEAQ (reference sequence). CDR3 nucleotide sequence: TGTGCCAGCAGCTATAGCGTCGCAGTGGTCGGCTACACCTTC. Translated, it gives CASSYSVAVVGYTF. The full variable domain, its missing parts supplied by reference TRBV7-9 and TRBJ1-2, is DTGVSQNPRHKITKRGQNVTFRCDPISEHNRLYWYRQTLGQGPEFLTYFQNEAQLEKSRLLSDRFSAERPKGSFSTLEIQRTEQGDSAMYLCASSYSVAVVGYTFGSGTRLTVV.